This T cell receptor beta chain was retrieved from a study of blood T cell repertoires in COVID-19. Authors' data handling: Amplification with reference gene primers provided the estimates of nucleated cell counts. Sequencing used immunoSEQ multiplex PCR; TCRdb keeps in-frame clones, though not all of them. V, J and clone size reflect that table, while D and trimming were determined from the DNA. The table has fewer than 100,000 clones, around 91% seen once; the top ten hold 1.9%. There are 15 residues in the CDR3. Unmatched junction bases numbered 1, after V lost 1 base and J lost 0 bases. Germline CDR1 reads SGDLS; CDR2 reads YYNGEE.

V gene TRBV9 combines with J gene TRBJ2-3, with 8 bases matching TRBD2. The sequencing input was peripheral blood. The TCR comes from a woman between 50 and 59 years old in a cohort sampled during active COVID-19. The CDR3 sequence is CASSVRGGSTDTQYF. The CDR3 DNA sequence: TGTGCCAGCAGCGTACGGGGGGGTAGCACAGATACGCAGTATTTT.